Listed here is a single T cell receptor beta chain. The germline V gene encodes CDR1 MNHEY and CDR2 SVGEGT. V lost 2 bases and J 5 bases, leaving 9 bases between the germline ends. The CDR3 consists of 13 residues. The assay was immunoSEQ multiplex PCR, and TCRdb's table has in-frame clones only and misses some. The sample consists of around 31,000 clones, roughly 94% of them appearing once. The source of the sample is a study of control samples from healthy donors and cancer patients. The clonotype was recovered from a man aged 55 to 70 in good health. The sequencing sample was made of blood. The chain couples TRBV6-2 or TRBV6-3 to TRBJ1-2, with D maybe TRBD1 (6 bases). CDR3 protein: CASSYDGTYGYTF. For the CDR3, the DNA is TGTGCCAGCAGTTACGACGGGACATATGGCTACACCTTC.